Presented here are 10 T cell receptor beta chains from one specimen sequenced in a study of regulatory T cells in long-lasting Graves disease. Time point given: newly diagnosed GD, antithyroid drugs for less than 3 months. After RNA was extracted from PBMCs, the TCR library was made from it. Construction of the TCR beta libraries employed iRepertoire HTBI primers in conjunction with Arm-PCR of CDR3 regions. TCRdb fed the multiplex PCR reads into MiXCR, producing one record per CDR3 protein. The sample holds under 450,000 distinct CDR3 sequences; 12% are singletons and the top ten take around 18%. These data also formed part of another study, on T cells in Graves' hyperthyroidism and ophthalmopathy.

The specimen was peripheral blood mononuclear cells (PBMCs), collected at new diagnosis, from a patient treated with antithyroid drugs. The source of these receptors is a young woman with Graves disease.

CDR3 nucleotide sequence: TGCGCCAGCAGCCAAGAACCCCCCTCTAGCGGGAGGATCGTAAAGACCCAGTACTTC. Translation: CASSQEPPSSGRIVKTQYF. The V gene is TRBV4-3, the J gene TRBJ2-5; 11 nucleotides line up with TRBD2. V lost 0 bases to trimming and J lost 6 bases; unmatched junction nucleotides: 15. The CDR3 spans 19 residues. CDR1 is LGHNA and CDR2 is YSLEER in the germline V gene.

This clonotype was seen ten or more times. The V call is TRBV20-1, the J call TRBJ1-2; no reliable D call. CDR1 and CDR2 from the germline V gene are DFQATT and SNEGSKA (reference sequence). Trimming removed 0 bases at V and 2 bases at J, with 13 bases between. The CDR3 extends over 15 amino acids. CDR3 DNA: TGCAGTGCTAGAGATCGACTGGGCCCCAACTATGGCTACACCTTC. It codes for CSARDRLGPNYGYTF.

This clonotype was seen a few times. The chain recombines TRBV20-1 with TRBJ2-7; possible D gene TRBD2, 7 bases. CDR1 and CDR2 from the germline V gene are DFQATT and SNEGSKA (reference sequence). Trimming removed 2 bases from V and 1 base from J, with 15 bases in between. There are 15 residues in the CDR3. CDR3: CSARPGASGSYEQYF. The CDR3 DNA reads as TGCAGTGCTAGACCAGGGGCTAGCGGATCCTACGAGCAGTACTTC.

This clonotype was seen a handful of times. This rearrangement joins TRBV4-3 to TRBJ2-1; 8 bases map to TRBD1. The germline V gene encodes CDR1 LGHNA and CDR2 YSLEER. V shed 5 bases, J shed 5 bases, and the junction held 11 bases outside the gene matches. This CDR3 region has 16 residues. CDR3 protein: CASSRRGQGLHNEQFF. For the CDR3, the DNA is TGCGCCAGCAGCAGGAGAGGACAGGGATTACACAATGAGCAGTTCTTC.

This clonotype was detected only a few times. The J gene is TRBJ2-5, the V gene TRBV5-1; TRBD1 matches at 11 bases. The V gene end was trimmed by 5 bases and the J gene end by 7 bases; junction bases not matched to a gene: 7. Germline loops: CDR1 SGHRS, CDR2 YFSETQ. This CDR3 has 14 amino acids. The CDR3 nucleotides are TGCGCCAGCAGTGGGACAGGGGGACCGGGGACCCAGTACTTC. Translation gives CASSGTGGPGTQYF. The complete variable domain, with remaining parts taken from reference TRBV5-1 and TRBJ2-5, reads KAGVTQTPRYLIKTRGQQVTLSCSPISGHRSVSWYQQTPGQGLQFLFEYFSETQRNKGNFPGRFSGRQFSNSRSEMNVSTLELGDSALYLCASSGTGGPGTQYFGPGTRLLVL.

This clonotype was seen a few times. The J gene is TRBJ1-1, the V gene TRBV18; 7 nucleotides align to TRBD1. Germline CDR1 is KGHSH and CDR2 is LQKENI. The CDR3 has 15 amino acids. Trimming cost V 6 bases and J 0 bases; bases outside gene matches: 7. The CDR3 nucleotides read TGTGCCAGCTCCCTAGGACAGGTGTTGAACACTGAAGCTTTCTTT. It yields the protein CASSLGQVLNTEAFF. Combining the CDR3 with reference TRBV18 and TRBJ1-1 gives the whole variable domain NAGVMQNPRHLVRRRGQEARLRCSPMKGHSHVYWYRQLPEEGLKFMVYLQKENIIDESGMPKERFSAEFPKEGPSILRIQQVVRGDSAAYFCASSLGQVLNTEAFFGQGTRLTVV.

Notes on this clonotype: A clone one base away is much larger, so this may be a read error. CDR3 DNA: TGTGCCATCAGCACCCCAGCGGGGGCCAACGTCCTGACTTTC. Amino acid sequence: CAISTPAGANVLTF. The chain links TRBV28 to TRBJ2-6; no reliable D call. This CDR3 contains 14 residues. The germline CDR1 and CDR2 sequences are MDHEN and SYDVKM. V gave up 10 bases and J gave up 4 bases, with 14 bases separating them.

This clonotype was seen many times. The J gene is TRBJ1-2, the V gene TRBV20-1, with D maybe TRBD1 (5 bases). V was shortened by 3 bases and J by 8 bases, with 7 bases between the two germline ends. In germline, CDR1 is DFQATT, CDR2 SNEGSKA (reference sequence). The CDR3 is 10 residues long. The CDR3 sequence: CSASRDGYTF. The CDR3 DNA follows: TGCAGTGCTAGCCGGGACGGCTACACCTTC.

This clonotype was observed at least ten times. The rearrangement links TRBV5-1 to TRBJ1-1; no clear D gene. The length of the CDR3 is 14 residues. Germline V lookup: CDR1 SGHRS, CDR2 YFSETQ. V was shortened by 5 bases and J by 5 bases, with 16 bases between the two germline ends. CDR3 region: CASRSEVWGTEAFF. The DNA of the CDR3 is TGCGCCAGCAGGTCAGAGGTCTGGGGAACTGAAGCTTTCTTT.

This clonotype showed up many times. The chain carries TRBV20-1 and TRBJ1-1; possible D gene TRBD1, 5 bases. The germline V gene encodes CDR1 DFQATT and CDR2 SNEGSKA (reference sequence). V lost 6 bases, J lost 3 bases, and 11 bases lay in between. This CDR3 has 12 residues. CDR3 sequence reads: CSAPQGDTEAFF. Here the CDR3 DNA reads TGCAGTGCCCCGCAGGGAGACACTGAAGCTTTCTTT.